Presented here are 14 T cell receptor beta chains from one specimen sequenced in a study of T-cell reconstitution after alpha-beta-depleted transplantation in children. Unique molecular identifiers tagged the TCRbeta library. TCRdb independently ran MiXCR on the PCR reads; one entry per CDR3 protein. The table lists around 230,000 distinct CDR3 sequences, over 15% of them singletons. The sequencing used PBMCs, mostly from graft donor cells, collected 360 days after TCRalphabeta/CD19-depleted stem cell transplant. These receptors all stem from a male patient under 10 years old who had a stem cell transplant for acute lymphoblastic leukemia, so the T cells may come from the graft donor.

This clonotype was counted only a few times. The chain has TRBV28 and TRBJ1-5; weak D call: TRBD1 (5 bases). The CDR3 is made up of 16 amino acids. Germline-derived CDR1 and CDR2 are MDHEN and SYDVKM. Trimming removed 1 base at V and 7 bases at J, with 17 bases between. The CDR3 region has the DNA TGTGCCAGCAGTTTATTGGGGCAGCGCGTCCGGCAGCCCCAGCATTTT. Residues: CASSLLGQRVRQPQHF.

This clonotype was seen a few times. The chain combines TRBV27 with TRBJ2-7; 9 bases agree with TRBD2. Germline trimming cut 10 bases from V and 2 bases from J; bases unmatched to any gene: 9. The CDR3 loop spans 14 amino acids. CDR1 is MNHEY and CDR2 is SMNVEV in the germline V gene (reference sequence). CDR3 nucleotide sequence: TGTGCCACCCAGCCTAGCGGGGCGCCCTACGAGCAGTACTTC. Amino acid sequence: CATQPSGAPYEQYF.

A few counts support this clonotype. Here the CDR3 DNA reads TGCAGTGCTAGATGGGGGGGGATGAACACCGGGGAGCTGTTTTTT. Translating it yields CSARWGGMNTGELFF. The V gene is TRBV20-1, the J gene TRBJ2-2; 7 nucleotides line up with TRBD2. Germline V gene data show CDR1 as DFQATT and CDR2 as SNEGSKA (reference sequence). The CDR3 runs to 15 residues. Trimming cost V 2 bases and J 1 base; bases outside gene matches: 4.

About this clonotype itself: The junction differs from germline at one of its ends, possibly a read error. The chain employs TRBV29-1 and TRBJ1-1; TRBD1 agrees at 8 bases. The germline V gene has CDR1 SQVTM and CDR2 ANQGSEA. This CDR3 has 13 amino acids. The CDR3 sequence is CSVEDREGQVSLF. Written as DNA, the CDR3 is TGCAGCGTTGAAGACAGGGAGGGACAGGTTTCCCTCTTT.

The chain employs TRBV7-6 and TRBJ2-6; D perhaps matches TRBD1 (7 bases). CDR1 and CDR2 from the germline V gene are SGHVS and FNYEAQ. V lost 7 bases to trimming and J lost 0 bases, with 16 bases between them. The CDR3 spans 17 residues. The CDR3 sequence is CASTYRQGGSGANVLTF. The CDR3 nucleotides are TGTGCCAGCACCTACAGACAGGGAGGCTCTGGGGCCAACGTCCTGACTTTC.

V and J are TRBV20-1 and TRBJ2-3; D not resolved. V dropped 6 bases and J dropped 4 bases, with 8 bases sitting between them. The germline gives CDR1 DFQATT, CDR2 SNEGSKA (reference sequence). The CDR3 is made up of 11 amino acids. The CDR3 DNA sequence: TGCAGTGCCAAGACGGCAGATACGCAGTATTTT. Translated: CSAKTADTQYF.

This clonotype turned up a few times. CDR3 loop: CASSYAPPNSPGELFF. In nucleotides, the CDR3 is TGTGCCAGCAGTTATGCGCCCCCCAATAGCCCCGGGGAGCTGTTTTTT. The V and J genes are TRBV6-5 and TRBJ2-2, with unresolved D. The V end lost 3 bases, the J end lost 6 bases, and 17 bases lay between the germline ends. Germline CDR1 reads MNHEY; CDR2 reads SVGAGI. This CDR3 spans 16 amino acids.

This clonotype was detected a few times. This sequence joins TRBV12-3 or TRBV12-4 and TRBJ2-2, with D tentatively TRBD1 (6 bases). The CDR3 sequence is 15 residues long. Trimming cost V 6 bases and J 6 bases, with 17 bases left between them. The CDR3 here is CASSSSGAWAGELFF. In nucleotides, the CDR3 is TGTGCCAGCAGCAGTTCAGGGGCTTGGGCCGGGGAGCTGTTTTTT.

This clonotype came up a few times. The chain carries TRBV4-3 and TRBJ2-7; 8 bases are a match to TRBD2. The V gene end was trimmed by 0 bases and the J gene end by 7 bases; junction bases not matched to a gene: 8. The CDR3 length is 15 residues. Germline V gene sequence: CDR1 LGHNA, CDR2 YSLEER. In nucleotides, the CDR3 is TGCGCCAGCAGCCAAGATAGCGGGGCCTTTCGGGAGCAGTACTTC. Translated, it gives CASSQDSGAFREQYF.

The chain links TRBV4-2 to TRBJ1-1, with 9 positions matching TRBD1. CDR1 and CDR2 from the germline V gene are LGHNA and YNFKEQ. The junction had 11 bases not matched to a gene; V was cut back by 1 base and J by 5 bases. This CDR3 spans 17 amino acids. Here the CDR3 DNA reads TGTGCCAGCAGCCAAGTTCCGGGACAGGGAGGATATACTGAAGCTTTCTTT. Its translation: CASSQVPGQGGYTEAFF.

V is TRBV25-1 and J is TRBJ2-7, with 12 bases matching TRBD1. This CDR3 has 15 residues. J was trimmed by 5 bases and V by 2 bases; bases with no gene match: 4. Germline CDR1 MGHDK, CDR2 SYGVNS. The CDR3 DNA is TGTGCCAGCAGTGAACCTGGGACAGGGGGCCACGAGCAGTACTTC. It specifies CASSEPGTGGHEQYF.

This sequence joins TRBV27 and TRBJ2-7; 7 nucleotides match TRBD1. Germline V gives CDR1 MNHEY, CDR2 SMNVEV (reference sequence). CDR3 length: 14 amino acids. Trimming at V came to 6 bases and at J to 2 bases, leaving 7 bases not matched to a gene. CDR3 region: CASSLQGPAYEQYF. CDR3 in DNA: TGTGCCAGCAGCTTACAGGGGCCAGCCTACGAGCAGTACTTC.

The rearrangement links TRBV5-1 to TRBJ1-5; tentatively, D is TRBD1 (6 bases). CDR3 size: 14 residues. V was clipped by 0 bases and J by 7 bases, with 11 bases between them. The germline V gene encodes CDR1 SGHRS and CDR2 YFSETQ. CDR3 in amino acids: CASSLVPGEQPQHF. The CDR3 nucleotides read TGCGCCAGCAGCTTGGTCCCAGGGGAACAGCCCCAGCATTTT.

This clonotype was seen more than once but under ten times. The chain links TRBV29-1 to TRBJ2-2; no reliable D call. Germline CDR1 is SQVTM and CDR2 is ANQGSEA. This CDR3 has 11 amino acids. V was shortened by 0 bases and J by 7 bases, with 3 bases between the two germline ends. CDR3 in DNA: TGCAGCGTTGAAGAGTTCGGGGAGCTGTTTTTT. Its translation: CSVEEFGELFF.